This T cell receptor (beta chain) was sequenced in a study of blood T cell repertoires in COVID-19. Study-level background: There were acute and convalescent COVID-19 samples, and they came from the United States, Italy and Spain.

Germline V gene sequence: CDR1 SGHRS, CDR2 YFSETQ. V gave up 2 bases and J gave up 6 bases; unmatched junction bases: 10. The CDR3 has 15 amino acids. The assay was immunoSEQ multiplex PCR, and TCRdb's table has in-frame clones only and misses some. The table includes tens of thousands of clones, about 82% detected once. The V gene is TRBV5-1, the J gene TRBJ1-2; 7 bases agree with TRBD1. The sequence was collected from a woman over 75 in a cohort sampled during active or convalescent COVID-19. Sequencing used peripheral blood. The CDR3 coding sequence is TGCGCCAGCAGCTTCCCAGGACAGGCCGGCCATGGCTACACCTTC. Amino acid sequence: CASSFPGQAGHGYTF.